This T cell receptor (beta chain) was sequenced for a study of blood T cell repertoires in COVID-19. Turning to the study itself: T cells, B-cell-depleted T cells, or PBMCs supplied cDNA or gDNA.

Trimming removed 0 bases from V and 4 bases from J, with 12 bases in between. CDR3 length: 15 residues. Per germline, CDR1 LGHNA and CDR2 YNFKEQ. Generated by immunoSEQ multiplex PCR, the TCRdb table keeps only in-frame clones and is missing some. The sample holds around 95,000 clones, around four fifths seen once. The receptor was isolated from a woman in her 70s with acute or convalescent COVID-19. Sequenced input: peripheral blood. V usage is TRBV4-2 and J usage is TRBJ1-2; D possibly corresponds to TRBD1 (5 bases). The CDR3 sequence: CASSQDRDRVYGYTF. CDR3 DNA: TGTGCCAGCAGCCAAGACAGGGATCGGGTCTATGGCTACACCTTC.